These 32 T cell receptor beta chains came from one sample sequenced in a study of T cell responses to AZD1222 COVID-19 vaccine. Assay used: immunoSEQ multiplex PCR; TCRdb lists only in-frame clones, some missing. The sample gives about 82,000 clones, roughly 85% of which show up once; approximately 1.2% is in the top ten. The material was peripheral blood, obtained 28 days after the second AZD1222 dose. Every receptor here comes from an adult who received the AZD1222 COVID-19 vaccine.

This clone was seen a few times. This CDR3 is CASGGTESHNEQFF. For the CDR3, the DNA is TGTGCCAGCGGGGGGACAGAAAGCCACAATGAGCAGTTCTTC. The J gene is TRBJ2-1, the V gene TRBV14, with D perhaps matching TRBD1 (7 bases). The ends were cut back, 8 bases at V and 5 bases at J, with 16 bases in the middle. The germline CDR1 and CDR2 sequences are SGHDN and FVKESK. The CDR3 runs to 14 residues.

This chain uses TRBV28 with TRBJ2-1, with TRBD1 identical over 10 bases. This CDR3 is 13 amino acids long. Germline CDR1 reads MDHEN; CDR2 reads SYDVKM. After removal of 6 bases from V and 10 bases from J, the junction contained 6 bases not matched to a gene. DNA of the CDR3: TGTGCCAGCAGCCCCGGACAGGGGGGCGAGCAGTTCTTC. It is translated as CASSPGQGGEQFF. The full variable domain, with the rest looked up from reference TRBV28 and TRBJ2-1, is DVKVTQSSRYLVKRTGEKVFLECVQDMDHENMFWYRQDPGLGLRLIYFSYDVKMKEKGDIPEGYSVSREKKERFSLILESASTNQTSMYLCASSPGQGGEQFFGPGTRLTVL.

V and J are TRBV28 and TRBJ1-6; a weak D match, TRBD1 (5 bases). Trimming removed 5 bases at V and 10 bases at J, with 15 bases between. CDR1 MDHEN and CDR2 SYDVKM come from the germline V gene. This CDR3 region has 14 residues. The CDR3 protein is CASSSGGEGSPLHF. CDR3 bases: TGTGCCAGCAGTAGCGGGGGAGAGGGGTCACCCCTCCACTTT. Full variable domain (missing parts from reference TRBV28 and TRBJ1-6): DVKVTQSSRYLVKRTGEKVFLECVQDMDHENMFWYRQDPGLGLRLIYFSYDVKMKEKGDIPEGYSVSREKKERFSLILESASTNQTSMYLCASSSGGEGSPLHFGNGTRLTVT.

The chain employs TRBV4-3 and TRBJ2-7, with 9 bases fitting TRBD2. Germline assignment: CDR1 LGHNA and CDR2 YSLEER. Trimming took 0 bases from V and 2 from J; bases not matched to a gene: 8. The CDR3 is 17 amino acids. CDR3 region: CASSQEVGGRVPYEQYF. The CDR3 region has the DNA TGCGCCAGCAGCCAAGAGGTCGGCGGGAGGGTCCCCTACGAGCAGTACTTC.

This clone appeared a few times. The chain employs TRBV9 and TRBJ2-7; D remains unclear. CDR3 length: 15 residues. Germline CDR1 and CDR2: SGDLS and YYNGEE. V shed 1 base and J shed 3 bases, with 14 bases lying between them. CDR3 sequence: CASSVSPLTDYEQYF. For the CDR3, the DNA is TGTGCCAGCAGCGTAAGCCCACTAACCGACTACGAGCAGTACTTC.

This chain links TRBV11-2 with TRBJ2-1; 11 bases fit TRBD1. Germline values: CDR1 SGHAT, CDR2 FQNNGV. V dropped 4 bases and J dropped 12; count of bases not matched to a gene: 14. The length of the CDR3 is 16 residues. DNA of the CDR3: TGTGCCAGCAGCTCATTCCTCGGGACAGGGGGTCTCGGGCAGTTCTTC. This gives the protein CASSSFLGTGGLGQFF.

The V call is TRBV27, the J call TRBJ1-5; the match to TRBD1 covers 9 bases. Germline V gene data show CDR1 as MNHEY and CDR2 as SMNVEV (reference sequence). After removal of 6 bases from V and 4 bases from J, the junction contained 4 bases not matched to a gene. The CDR3 runs 14 residues. The CDR3 protein is CASRPGTGNQPQHF. The DNA of the CDR3 is TGTGCCAGCAGGCCTGGGACAGGGAATCAGCCCCAGCATTTT.

The V and J genes are TRBV28 and TRBJ2-6, with a weak D call TRBD1 (6 bases). The V gene lost 11 bases and the J gene lost 4 bases, with 21 bases spanning the gap. The CDR3 runs 16 residues. CDR1 and CDR2 from the germline V gene are MDHEN and SYDVKM. The CDR3 loop is CAGAGAGEVGANVLTF. CDR3 DNA sequence: TGTGCCGGGGCCGGGGCAGGGGAAGTAGGGGCCAACGTCCTGACTTTC.

The chain has TRBV14 and TRBJ2-5; D unclear. Germline V gene sequence: CDR1 SGHDN, CDR2 FVKESK. V was shortened by 1 base and J by 3 bases, with 12 bases between the two germline ends. The CDR3 loop spans 15 amino acids. The CDR3 DNA reads TGTGCCAGCAGCCAAGTTGGGTGGGCCGAAGAGACCCAGTACTTC. Amino acid sequence: CASSQVGWAEETQYF.

The chain uses TRBV4-1 and TRBJ2-3; no firm D call. Trimming left V 1 base short and J 5 bases short, with 7 bases between. Germline loops: CDR1 MGHRA, CDR2 YSYEKL. The CDR3 extends over 13 amino acids. The CDR3 sequence: CASSQGEGDTQYF. The CDR3 DNA reads TGCGCCAGCAGCCAAGGGGAAGGAGATACGCAGTATTTT.

J is TRBJ2-1 and V is TRBV12-3 or TRBV12-4, with TRBD1 identical over 8 bases. J was trimmed by 8 bases and V by 3 bases; bases with no gene match: 3. The CDR3 runs 13 residues. The CDR3: CASSLQGAHEQFF. The CDR3 coding sequence is TGTGCCAGCAGTTTGCAGGGGGCCCATGAGCAGTTCTTC.

CDR3 sequence reads: CASTWDRYNQPQHF. The CDR3 region has the DNA TGTGCCAGCACCTGGGACAGGTATAATCAGCCCCAGCATTTT. The chain recombines TRBV2 with TRBJ1-5; TRBD1 agrees at 8 bases. The germline CDR1 and CDR2 sequences are SNHLY and FYNNEI. The CDR3 has 14 residues. V gave up 7 bases and J gave up 4 bases; unmatched junction bases: 6.

CDR3 DNA: TGTGCCAGCTTCGGGGGGGGCTGGGACGGCTACACCTTC. Its protein is CASFGGGWDGYTF. The V and J genes are TRBV28 and TRBJ1-2, with D possibly TRBD1 on 6 matching bases. CDR1 MDHEN and CDR2 SYDVKM come from the germline V gene. Deletions cut 8 bases from V and 8 bases from J, with 18 bases between. The CDR3 loop spans 13 amino acids.

This clone was found once. The chain couples TRBV3-1 (or the pseudogene TRBV3-2) to TRBJ1-1, with 9 bases that match TRBD1. Per germline, CDR1 LGHDT and CDR2 YNNKEL (reference sequence). Trimming took 4 bases from V and 11 from J; bases not matched to a gene: 11. The CDR3 loop spans 14 amino acids. CDR3 nucleotide sequence: TGTGCCAGCAGCCCCCGGGACAGGGAAGGTGAGGCTTTCTTT. Amino acid sequence: CASSPRDREGEAFF.

CDR3 DNA: TGTGCCAGCTCACCACGGTCTGCTGTAGTTGCTTTCTTT. Translating gives CASSPRSAVVAFF. The gene calls are TRBV18 and TRBJ1-1; D gene ambiguous. Trimming shortened V by 1 base and J by 11 bases, and 14 bases separated the two germline ends. Germline CDR1 is KGHSH and CDR2 is LQKENI. The CDR3 has 13 amino acids.

This chain connects TRBV11-3 to TRBJ2-1; D ambiguous. The CDR3 totals 15 residues. Germline V gene sequence: CDR1 SGHNT, CDR2 YENEEA. The V and J ends lost 5 bases and 4 bases respectively, with 15 bases between them. The CDR3 sequence: CASSPMGETYNEQFF. The CDR3 nucleotides read TGTGCCAGCAGCCCTATGGGCGAGACATACAATGAGCAGTTCTTC.

This clone was recorded a few times. The chain has TRBV2 and TRBJ1-2, with a possible D match to TRBD1 (6 bases). The CDR3 contains 14 residues. Germline values: CDR1 SNHLY, CDR2 FYNNEI. V lost 4 bases, J lost 4 bases, and 13 bases lay in between. The CDR3: CASSVVSGAYGYTF. In DNA form, the CDR3 reads TGTGCCAGCAGTGTCGTCTCAGGGGCCTATGGCTACACCTTC.

V and J are TRBV28 and TRBJ1-1, with TRBD1 as a possible D gene (6 bases). Trimming shortened V by 6 bases and J by 11 bases, and 16 bases separated the two germline ends. The CDR3 is 12 residues long. Germline V CDR1 and CDR2: MDHEN, SYDVKM. The DNA for the CDR3 is TGTGCCAGCAGCCAAGGGGGGTTTACGGCTTTCTTT. Its translation: CASSQGGFTAFF.

The chain joins TRBV2 to TRBJ2-7; D is unresolved. The CDR3 is 14 amino acids. Germline V gene sequence: CDR1 SNHLY, CDR2 FYNNEI. The germline V and J ends were trimmed by 2 bases and 2 bases, with 10 bases remaining between them. The CDR3 sequence is CASSERWRAYEQYF. CDR3 coding DNA: TGTGCCAGCAGTGAACGCTGGAGAGCCTACGAGCAGTACTTC.

This rearrangement joins TRBV28 to TRBJ1-1; D ambiguous. This CDR3 has 12 residues. Germline CDR1 and CDR2: MDHEN and SYDVKM. The V and J ends lost 3 bases and 6 bases respectively, with 8 bases between them. CDR3 nucleotides: TGTGCCAGCAGTTTTGATGGGGCTGAAGCTTTCTTT. Translated: CASSFDGAEAFF.

The DNA of the CDR3 is TGTGCCAGCACCGCGACAGGGGATGGTCAGCCCCAGCATTTT. Amino acid sequence: CASTATGDGQPQHF. The chain carries TRBV28 and TRBJ1-5; the match to TRBD1 covers 8 bases. V lost 7 bases and J lost 6; bases outside the gene matches: 8. The CDR3 extends over 14 amino acids. Germline CDR1 and CDR2: MDHEN and SYDVKM.

This sequence joins TRBV13 and TRBJ2-1, with 13 bases identical to TRBD2. This CDR3 contains 15 residues. CDR1 PRHDT and CDR2 FYEKMQ come from the germline V gene (reference sequence). Trimming took 4 bases from V and 5 from J; bases not matched to a gene: 2. In nucleotides, the CDR3 is TGTGCCAGCAGCTCCGGACTAGCGGGAGACAATGAGCAGTTCTTC. Translating it yields CASSSGLAGDNEQFF.

CDR3 DNA: TGTGCCAGCAGCGTAGCGCCCGGCCTGATGCAAGAGACCCAGTACTTC. It specifies CASSVAPGLMQETQYF. The chain uses TRBV9 and TRBJ2-5; D ambiguous. This CDR3 spans 16 amino acids. CDR1 and CDR2 (germline): SGDLS, YYNGEE. Trimming took off 0 bases at V and 2 bases at J, with 14 bases between the two ends.

The chain uses TRBV14 and TRBJ1-6; a weak D match, TRBD1 (5 bases). V was cut by 1 base and J by 2 bases, with 6 bases left in between. This CDR3 has 15 amino acids. Germline assignment: CDR1 SGHDN and CDR2 FVKESK. The DNA of the CDR3 is TGTGCCAGCAGCCAAGGGGGCACCTATAATTCACCCCTCCACTTT. This gives the protein CASSQGGTYNSPLHF.

This clone was seen only a few times. The V and J genes are TRBV29-1 and TRBJ2-7; tentative D call: TRBD1 (5 bases). The V and J ends lost 2 bases and 2 bases respectively, with 10 bases between them. The CDR3 has 13 amino acids. Looked up from germline, CDR1 is SQVTM and CDR2 is ANQGSEA. The CDR3 nucleotides read TGCAGCGTTGAATCAGGGTTCCCCTACGAGCAGTACTTC. Its translation: CSVESGFPYEQYF.

This clone was found once. V and J are TRBV28 and TRBJ1-5; tentatively, D is TRBD1 (6 bases). V gave up 3 bases and J gave up 0 bases, with 21 bases separating them. CDR3 length equals 19 residues. Germline values: CDR1 MDHEN, CDR2 SYDVKM. CDR3 residues: CASSFIRGLPTSSNQPQHF. CDR3 coding DNA: TGTGCCAGCAGTTTTATTCGGGGGCTTCCTACCTCTAGCAATCAGCCCCAGCATTTT.

The V and J genes are TRBV19 and TRBJ1-5; no firm D call. Germline V gene sequence: CDR1 LNHDA, CDR2 SQIVND (reference sequence). Trimming shortened V by 3 bases and J by 0 bases, and 12 bases separated the two germline ends. The CDR3 covers 16 residues. CDR3 in amino acids: CASSIAGPYSNQPQHF. In DNA, the CDR3 is TGTGCCAGTAGTATCGCAGGACCATATAGCAATCAGCCCCAGCATTTT.

CDR3 bases: TGTGCCAGCAGCGACCCGCGCCGGGACCTGAATGGTGAGCAGTACTTC. This encodes CASSDPRRDLNGEQYF. The gene calls are TRBV9 and TRBJ2-7; D is possibly TRBD1 or TRBD2 (5 bases each). This CDR3 has 16 residues. With 3 bases removed from V and 7 bases from J, the gap between germline ends came to 23 bases. In germline, CDR1 is SGDLS, CDR2 YYNGEE.

Here the CDR3 reads CASSQDGGYTF. In DNA form, the CDR3 reads TGTGCCAGCAGCCAGGACGGTGGCTACACCTTC. The chain carries TRBV7-2 and TRBJ1-2, with D unresolved. Germline-derived CDR1 and CDR2 are SGHTA and FQGNSA. The CDR3 consists of 11 residues. Trimming took off 5 bases at V and 7 bases at J, with 8 bases between the two ends.

Only one count was recorded for this clone. The chain joins TRBV27 to TRBJ2-3; D unresolved. V was shortened by 5 bases and J by 6 bases, with 12 bases between the two germline ends. The CDR3 has 13 amino acids. Germline V gene sequence: CDR1 MNHEY, CDR2 SMNVEV (reference sequence). The CDR3 here is CASSPSVGDTQYF. Here the CDR3 DNA reads TGTGCCAGCAGTCCCTCGGTAGGGGATACGCAGTATTTT.

The table lists this clone with a few counts. The chain is built from TRBV7-9 and TRBJ1-6; 7 bases line up with TRBD1. The V gene end was trimmed by 6 bases and the J gene end by 8 bases; junction bases not matched to a gene: 7. Germline CDR1 SEHNR, CDR2 FQNEAQ (reference sequence). The CDR3 is 14 amino acids. Here the CDR3 DNA reads TGTGCCAGCAGGGAAAGACAGGGCGATTCACCCCTCCACTTT. This translates into CASRERQGDSPLHF. Variable domain in full (rest from reference TRBV7-9 and TRBJ1-6): DTGVSQNPRHKITKRGQNVTFRCDPISEHNRLYWYRQTLGQGPEFLTYFQNEAQLEKSRLLSDRFSAERPKGSFSTLEIQRTEQGDSAMYLCASRERQGDSPLHFGNGTRLTVT.

The genes are TRBV20-1 and TRBJ2-1, with D unresolved. This CDR3 is 10 amino acids long. Between the trimmed V and J ends, which lost 3 bases and 3 bases, there was a span of 0 bases. Germline lookup yields CDR1 DFQATT and CDR2 SNEGSKA (reference sequence). The CDR3 DNA reads TGCAGTGCTAGCTACAATGAGCAGTTCTTC. Translation gives CSASYNEQFF.